These 4 T cell receptor beta chains originate from one sample sequenced in a study of CD8+ T cells in alopecia areata. Treatment meaning: oral pan-JAK inhibitor, 5-10 mg twice daily. Reverse transcription of extracted RNA yielded cDNA, which provided the sequencing template. Using immunoSEQ multiplex PCR, the repertoire was profiled, and TCRdb retains in-frame clones only, with some absent. The sample has 110,000 to 150,000 clones, around 50% seen once. This material consisted of CD8+ T cells sorted from blood, taken at week 4, from a patient treated with tofacitinib. These receptors all stem from a human donor with alopecia areata.

The rearrangement uses TRBV7-9 and TRBJ1-2; 7 bases are a match to TRBD1. Per germline, CDR1 SEHNR and CDR2 FQNEAQ (reference sequence). Trimming removed 5 bases from V and 4 bases from J; junction bases left unmatched: 13. CDR3 length equals 16 residues. Written as DNA, the CDR3 is TGTGCCAGCAGCCCGGCCCCGGGACAGCTTAGCTATGGCTACACCTTC. Amino acid sequence: CASSPAPGQLSYGYTF. The full variable domain, with the rest looked up from reference TRBV7-9 and TRBJ1-2, is DTGVSQNPRHKITKRGQNVTFRCDPISEHNRLYWYRQTLGQGPEFLTYFQNEAQLEKSRLLSDRFSAERPKGSFSTLEIQRTEQGDSAMYLCASSPAPGQLSYGYTFGSGTRLTVV.

This clone showed up just a few times. This chain links TRBV7-9 with TRBJ1-1; D possibly corresponds to TRBD1 (5 bases). Germline CDR1 and CDR2: SEHNR and FQNEAQ (reference sequence). CDR3 size: 13 residues. The V end lost 7 bases, the J end lost 1 base, and 10 bases lay between the germline ends. CDR3 nucleotides: TGTGCCAGCACACCCGACAGGAACACTGAAGCTTTCTTT. It translates to CASTPDRNTEAFF.

The rearrangement links TRBV7-9 to TRBJ1-5; D is possibly TRBD1 (6 bases). The length of the CDR3 is 15 residues. Per germline, CDR1 SEHNR and CDR2 FQNEAQ (reference sequence). V lost 2 bases, J lost 4 bases, and 12 bases lay in between. CDR3: CASSLSSGENQPQHF. The CDR3 DNA reads TGTGCCAGCAGCTTATCTTCAGGGGAGAATCAGCCCCAGCATTTT.

The CDR3 loop reads CATSRDQEGSYEQYF. The CDR3 DNA is TGTGCCACCAGCAGAGATCAGGAGGGGTCCTACGAGCAGTACTTC. The chain couples TRBV15 to TRBJ2-7; D possibly corresponds to TRBD2 (6 bases). There are 15 residues in the CDR3. Germline V gene sequence: CDR1 LNHNV, CDR2 YYDKDF (reference sequence). Trimming took off 0 bases at V and 1 base at J, with 10 bases between the two ends.